These 25 T cell receptor beta chains were all obtained from the same sample, sequenced in a study of blood T cell repertoires in COVID-19. Measured with immunoSEQ multiplex PCR; TCRdb has only the in-frame clones, and not every one. The data show 110,000 to 150,000 clones, roughly 90% seen once. The sample comprised PBMCs or T cells enriched from blood (not recorded which). These receptors were collected from a man aged 45 to 65 who had recovered from COVID-19.

This clone was counted only a few times. The V and J genes are TRBV28 and TRBJ2-5; 12 nucleotides line up with TRBD2. J was trimmed by 4 bases and V by 5 bases; bases with no gene match: 20. CDR3 size: 20 residues. Germline CDR1 reads MDHEN; CDR2 reads SYDVKM. The CDR3 nucleotides read TGTGCCAGCAGTCCATACTCTAGCGGGGGGGCCGAGAGGAGTAGAGAGACCCAGTACTTC. This translates into CASSPYSSGGAERSRETQYF. Full variable domain (rest looked up from reference TRBV28 and TRBJ2-5): DVKVTQSSRYLVKRTGEKVFLECVQDMDHENMFWYRQDPGLGLRLIYFSYDVKMKEKGDIPEGYSVSREKKERFSLILESASTNQTSMYLCASSPYSSGGAERSRETQYFGPGTRLLVL.

The CDR3 sequence: CASSEGREGQPQHF. The CDR3 region has the DNA TGTGCCAGCAGTGAAGGACGGGAGGGCCAGCCCCAGCATTTT. The chain uses TRBV2 and TRBJ1-5, with D unclear. This CDR3 region has 14 residues. Germline-derived CDR1 and CDR2 are SNHLY and FYNNEI. The ends were cut back, 1 base at V and 7 bases at J, with 11 bases in the middle. Full variable domain (missing parts from reference TRBV2 and TRBJ1-5): EPEVTQTPSHQVTQMGQEVILRCVPISNHLYFYWYRQILGQKVEFLVSFYNNEISEKSEIFDDQFSVERPDGSNFTLKIRSTKLEDSAMYFCASSEGREGQPQHFGDGTRLSIL.

The CDR3 nucleotides are TGTGCCAGCAGCTGGGGGGGGGCTTATAATTCACCCCTCCACTTT. Its protein product is CASSWGGAYNSPLHF. The chain recombines TRBV5-4 with TRBJ1-6; a weak D match, TRBD1 (6 bases). V shed 3 bases and J shed 4 bases, with 11 bases lying between them. Germline lookup yields CDR1 SGHNT and CDR2 YYREEE (reference sequence). The length of the CDR3 is 15 residues.

The V call is TRBV4-1, the J call TRBJ1-3; tentatively, D is TRBD1 (5 bases). The V gene lost 3 bases and the J gene lost 0 bases, with 15 bases spanning the gap. The V gene's germline CDR1 is MGHRA and CDR2 YSYEKL. The CDR3 has 17 residues. The CDR3 DNA reads as TGCGCCAGCAGCCAGGCAGTGGAGGGGCCCTCTGGAAACACCATATATTTT. This sequence encodes CASSQAVEGPSGNTIYF.

The chain couples TRBV7-2 to TRBJ2-4; a weak D match, TRBD2 (7 bases). CDR3 length: 15 residues. Between the trimmed V and J ends, which lost 1 base and 6 bases, there was a span of 13 bases. Germline V gene data show CDR1 as SGHTA and CDR2 as FQGNSA. The CDR3 DNA is TGTGCCAGCAGCTTAGATTGGGGGGGCACAAACATTCAGTACTTC. It specifies CASSLDWGGTNIQYF. Together with reference TRBV7-2 and TRBJ2-4, the CDR3 gives the full variable domain: GAGVSQSPSNKVTEKGKDVELRCDPISGHTALYWYRQSLGQGLEFLIYFQGNSAPDKSGLPSDRFSAERTGGSVSTLTIQRTQQEDSAVYLCASSLDWGGTNIQYFGAGTRLSVL.

The chain uses TRBV6-5 and TRBJ1-2; the D gene is possibly TRBD1 (5 bases). Germline values: CDR1 MNHEY, CDR2 SVGAGI. This CDR3 is 13 amino acids long. V shed 7 bases and J shed 8 bases, with 17 bases lying between them. CDR3 region: CASTGVGGMGYTF. DNA of the CDR3: TGTGCCAGCACCGGGGTCGGGGGAATGGGCTACACCTTC.

The chain joins TRBV18 to TRBJ2-3; D not resolved. V was trimmed by 4 bases and J by 3 bases, leaving 8 bases between them. The length of the CDR3 is 13 residues. CDR1 is KGHSH, CDR2 LQKENI, per germline. The CDR3 protein is CASSQTGTDTQYF. CDR3 nucleotide sequence: TGTGCCAGCTCACAAACGGGTACAGATACGCAGTATTTT. Filled out from reference TRBV18 and TRBJ2-3, the complete variable domain reads NAGVMQNPRHLVRRRGQEARLRCSPMKGHSHVYWYRQLPEEGLKFMVYLQKENIIDESGMPKERFSAEFPKEGPSILRIQQVVRGDSAAYFCASSQTGTDTQYFGPGTRLTVL.

The chain links TRBV4-1 to TRBJ2-5; 13 bases line up with TRBD2. Germline CDR1 and CDR2: MGHRA and YSYEKL. The CDR3 has 17 amino acids. The junction had 11 bases not matched to a gene; V was cut back by 6 bases and J by 4 bases. The CDR3 sequence: CASRRGLAGRRRETQYF. The CDR3 DNA sequence: TGCGCCAGCAGGCGGGGACTAGCGGGGCGCCGCAGAGAGACCCAGTACTTC.

The chain joins TRBV5-4 to TRBJ1-2; no definite D call. The V end was cut by 7 bases, the J end by 6 bases, with 19 bases between. Looked up from germline, CDR1 is SGHNT and CDR2 is YYREEE (reference sequence). The CDR3 spans 14 residues. The CDR3 protein is CASSQTNVGHGYTF. DNA of the CDR3: TGTGCCAGCTCCCAAACGAATGTGGGCCATGGCTACACCTTC.

The chain is built from TRBV4-3 and TRBJ2-3; no clear D. Trimming removed 4 bases at V and 0 bases at J, with 8 bases between. The V gene's germline CDR1 is LGHNA and CDR2 YSLEER. The CDR3 sequence is 14 residues long. The CDR3 sequence: CASSPHRSTDTQYF. Written as DNA, the CDR3 is TGCGCCAGCAGCCCTCACAGAAGCACAGATACGCAGTATTTT.

Concerning this clone: Additional DNA sequences in this sample encode the identical CDR3. V is TRBV5-1 and J is TRBJ1-2; TRBD1 matches 7 bases. The CDR3 runs 14 residues. The V gene end was trimmed by 0 bases and the J gene end by 2 bases; junction bases not matched to a gene: 1. The germline gives CDR1 SGHRS, CDR2 YFSETQ. Here the CDR3 reads CASSLDRGNYGYTF. The CDR3 DNA sequence: TGCGCCAGCAGCTTGGACAGGGGCAACTATGGCTACACCTTC.

The rearrangement joins TRBV12-3 or TRBV12-4 to TRBJ2-5; D is unclear. This CDR3 is built from 13 residues. The V gene lost 3 bases and the J gene lost 5 bases, with 10 bases spanning the gap. The CDR3 DNA follows: TGTGCCAGCAGTTTTTTCGAGAGCGAGACCCAGTACTTC. Translated: CASSFFESETQYF.

V usage is TRBV28 and J usage is TRBJ2-3; 7 bases agree with TRBD1. V shed 6 bases and J 2 bases; nucleotides not matched to a gene: 8. The germline gives CDR1 MDHEN, CDR2 SYDVKM. The CDR3 totals 15 residues. The CDR3 bases are TGTGCCAGCAGCCGAACAGGGGTTTCCACAGATACGCAGTATTTT. Encoded protein: CASSRTGVSTDTQYF.

V is TRBV5-4 and J is TRBJ1-3; maybe TRBD1 (5 bases). Trimming shortened V by 5 bases and J by 0 bases, and 15 bases separated the two germline ends. This CDR3 is built from 16 residues. Germline CDR1 reads SGHNT; CDR2 reads YYREEE (reference sequence). CDR3 residues: CASSLRGDYSGNTIYF. CDR3 bases: TGTGCCAGCAGTCTACGGGGGGACTACTCTGGAAACACCATATATTTT. The whole variable domain, filled in from reference TRBV5-4 and TRBJ1-3, reads ETGVTQSPTHLIKTRGQQVTLRCSSQSGHNTVSWYQQALGQGPQFIFQYYREEENGRGNFPPRFSGLQFPNYSSELNVNALELDDSALYLCASSLRGDYSGNTIYFGEGSWLTVV.

The chain couples TRBV24-1 to TRBJ2-3; 7 bases fit TRBD1. The CDR3 covers 13 residues. Trimming removed 4 bases from V and 7 bases from J; junction bases left unmatched: 4. Germline CDR1 KGHDR, CDR2 SFDVKD. DNA for the CDR3: TGTGCCACCAGTGAGACAGGGATGAATACGCAGTATTTT. As protein: CATSETGMNTQYF.

The chain joins TRBV21-1 to TRBJ1-5; the table calls TRBD1, which could not be checked here. TRBV21-1 is described as a pseudogene. The CDR3 extends over 13 amino acids. DNA for the CDR3: TGTGCCAGCAGCAATGGGCAGAATCAGCCCCAGCATTTT. This translates into CASSNGQNQPQHF.

This chain uses TRBV7-8 with TRBJ2-2, with 10 bases aligning to TRBD1. Per the germline V gene, CDR1 is SGHVS and CDR2 is FQNEAQ. CDR3 size: 18 residues. Trimming removed 1 base from V and 6 bases from J; junction bases left unmatched: 11. The CDR3, as DNA: TGTGCCAGCAGCTTAGTCCCGGGACAGGGGCTTTATGCCGGGGAGCTGTTTTTT. Its protein product is CASSLVPGQGLYAGELFF.

This clone was picked up a small number of times. The chain joins TRBV10-1 to TRBJ1-1; D ambiguous. The CDR3 extends over 17 amino acids. The germline V gene encodes CDR1 WNHNN and CDR2 SYGVQD (reference sequence). Trimming left V 7 bases short and J 0 bases short, with 21 bases between. CDR3 sequence: CASTQSLGTQMNTEAFF. The CDR3 coding sequence is TGCGCCAGCACCCAGTCTCTGGGCACCCAGATGAACACTGAAGCTTTCTTT.

The chain links TRBV19 to TRBJ2-3, with 9 bases that match TRBD2. This CDR3 region has 15 residues. Germline loops: CDR1 LNHDA, CDR2 SQIVND (reference sequence). Trimming cost V 7 bases and J 2 bases; bases outside gene matches: 7. CDR3 sequence reads: CASKALAGNTDTQYF. The CDR3 nucleotides read TGTGCCAGTAAGGCGCTAGCGGGAAACACAGATACGCAGTATTTT.

This clone was seen a handful of times. The genes are TRBV7-6 and TRBJ2-2; 8 bases fit TRBD2. V lost 3 bases and J lost 7; bases outside the gene matches: 10. In germline, CDR1 is SGHVS, CDR2 FNYEAQ. The CDR3 runs to 16 residues. CDR3 DNA: TGTGCCAGCAGCTTTACTCAAGCGGGAGTTGGCGGGGAGCTGTTTTTT. Encoded protein: CASSFTQAGVGGELFF.

J is TRBJ2-5 and V is TRBV19; tentatively, D is TRBD2 (5 bases). Germline V gene data show CDR1 as LNHDA and CDR2 as SQIVND (reference sequence). The CDR3 is 16 amino acids. V lost 7 bases to trimming and J lost 3 bases, with 21 bases between them. The CDR3 bases are TGTGCCAGTAAACCGGACCCCGGCGGGTCCAAAGAGACCCAGTACTTC. Encoded protein: CASKPDPGGSKETQYF.

The J gene is TRBJ1-2, the V gene TRBV25-1; D perhaps matches TRBD1 (6 bases). V was pared by 1 base and J by 4 bases, with 10 bases between. The CDR3 runs 14 residues. CDR1 is MGHDK and CDR2 is SYGVNS in the germline V gene. CDR3 protein: CASSESRTAYGYTF. DNA for the CDR3: TGTGCCAGCAGTGAATCTAGGACAGCCTATGGCTACACCTTC.

The rearrangement uses TRBV5-1 and TRBJ2-7; unclear D gene. Germline V lookup: CDR1 SGHRS, CDR2 YFSETQ. Trimming pared 0 bases from V and 0 bases from J, leaving 10 bases between. The CDR3 spans 15 residues. The CDR3 here is CASSLAAGSSYEQYV. In DNA form, the CDR3 reads TGCGCCAGCAGCTTGGCCGCTGGCAGCTCCTACGAGCAGTACGTC.

The chain employs TRBV7-9 and TRBJ1-1, with D possibly TRBD1 on 5 matching bases. Germline V gene sequence: CDR1 SEHNR, CDR2 FQNEAQ (reference sequence). Trimming removed 8 bases from V and 1 base from J, with 14 bases in between. There are 14 residues in the CDR3. The CDR3 bases are TGTGCCAGCGTTTTGTCCGGGGGGAACACTGAAGCTTTCTTT. Protein product: CASVLSGGNTEAFF.

J is TRBJ2-3 and V is TRBV2, with TRBD2 matching 12 bases. The J segment lost 4 bases and the V segment lost 6 bases, leaving 5 bases of the junction unmatched. The CDR3 spans 15 residues. In germline, CDR1 is SNHLY, CDR2 FYNNEI. The CDR3 sequence is CASRRTSGTADTQYF. CDR3 DNA sequence: TGTGCCAGCAGACGGACTAGCGGGACTGCAGATACGCAGTATTTT.